Below are 12 T cell receptor beta chains sequenced from a single sample in a study of T cell repertoires in cytomegalovirus infection. In TCRdb, the reads were re-called with MiXCR into one record per CDR3 protein. The sample holds about 530,000 distinct CDR3 sequences, about a quarter seen once. Sequencing used PBMCs. These receptors all come from a human donor in good health (CMV status not recorded). Some clones in this sample may be carry-over from other donors' samples.

The V and J genes are TRBV19 and TRBJ2-2; D possibly corresponds to TRBD1 (5 bases). CDR3 length equals 13 residues. V lost 7 bases and J lost 3, with 9 bases in between. Germline assignment: CDR1 LNHDA and CDR2 SQIVND (reference sequence). CDR3: CASMRQYTGELFF. CDR3 sequence (DNA): TGTGCCAGTATGAGACAGTACACCGGGGAGCTGTTTTTT.

This clonotype showed up many times. V is TRBV7-2 and J is TRBJ2-1; possibly TRBD2 for D (6 bases). Trimming took off 1 base at V and 7 bases at J, with 14 bases between the two ends. The CDR3 is 15 residues long. The germline V gene has CDR1 SGHTA and CDR2 FQGNSA. CDR3 in amino acids: CASSLVSGNLNEQFF. CDR3 nucleotides: TGTGCCAGCAGCTTAGTTAGCGGAAACTTAAATGAGCAGTTCTTC.

The CDR3 bases are TGTGCCAGCAGCTTAACCAGGGTGGAAGAGCAGTACGTC. It codes for CASSLTRVEEQYV. The chain combines TRBV7-9 with TRBJ2-7; possible D gene TRBD1, 5 bases. This CDR3 comprises 13 residues. The germline gives CDR1 SEHNR, CDR2 FQNEAQ (reference sequence). V was trimmed by 2 bases and J by 7 bases, leaving 12 bases between them.

The chain recombines TRBV6-6 with TRBJ1-1, with D maybe TRBD1 (6 bases). The germline gives CDR1 MNHNY, CDR2 SVGAGI (reference sequence). V lost 6 bases to trimming and J lost 5 bases, with 22 bases between them. CDR3 size: 16 residues. CDR3 sequence reads: CASREYRVGTRTEAFF. The CDR3 DNA reads as TGTGCCAGCAGGGAATACAGGGTGGGGACTCGGACTGAAGCTTTCTTT.

The chain carries TRBV6-2 or TRBV6-3 and TRBJ1-1, with D maybe TRBD1 (5 bases). The CDR3 has 14 amino acids. Deletions cut 6 bases from V and 6 bases from J, with 17 bases between. Germline V CDR1 and CDR2: MNHEY, SVGEGT. CDR3 bases: TGTGCCAGCAGAACCGACCAGGGTGCCCCTGAAGCTTTCTTT. As protein: CASRTDQGAPEAFF.

This chain links TRBV10-3 with TRBJ1-1; D possibly corresponds to TRBD1 (6 bases). Germline assignment: CDR1 ENHRY and CDR2 SYGVKD. The CDR3 length is 13 residues. V dropped 10 bases and J dropped 6 bases, with 18 bases sitting between them. The CDR3 loop is CASLPFTGSEAFF. The CDR3 bases are TGTGCCAGCCTCCCCTTCACAGGGTCTGAAGCTTTCTTT.

The chain joins TRBV14 to TRBJ2-2; 9 nucleotides agree with TRBD1. Germline V gene lookup returns CDR1 SGHDN and CDR2 FVKESK. The V and J ends lost 4 bases and 5 bases, in that order; junction bases with no gene match: 5. The CDR3 covers 15 residues. The CDR3: CASSRPGTGTGELFF. For the CDR3, the DNA is TGTGCCAGCAGCCGACCGGGGACAGGGACCGGGGAGCTGTTTTTT. Full variable domain (missing parts from reference TRBV14 and TRBJ2-2): EAGVTQFPSHSVIEKGQTVTLRCDPISGHDNLYWYRRVMGKEIKFLLHFVKESKQDESGMPNNRFLAERTGGTYSTLKVQPAELEDSGVYFCASSRPGTGTGELFFGEGSRLTVL.

This sequence joins TRBV4-1 and TRBJ1-1, with D uncertain. Germline V gene data show CDR1 as MGHRA and CDR2 as YSYEKL. The V end lost 3 bases, the J end lost 0 bases, and 11 bases lay between the germline ends. The CDR3 contains 15 residues. CDR3 in amino acids: CASSHNIGVNTEAFF. The CDR3 DNA is TGCGCCAGCAGCCATAATATTGGAGTGAACACTGAAGCTTTCTTT.

This clonotype was seen only a few times. The gene calls are TRBV19 and TRBJ2-2; TRBD2 aligns across 11 bases. The germline gives CDR1 LNHDA, CDR2 SQIVND (reference sequence). V lost 6 bases and J lost 2; bases outside the gene matches: 14. This CDR3 contains 19 residues. The CDR3 spells CASSPGGSGRAINTGELFF. For the CDR3, the DNA is TGTGCCAGTAGCCCTGGGGGTAGCGGGAGGGCCATCAACACCGGGGAGCTGTTTTTT.

The CDR3 nucleotides read TGTGCCAGCAGTTCCCCCTGGCAGGGTGGGGCAGATACGCAGTATTTT. This encodes CASSSPWQGGADTQYF. The chain couples TRBV28 to TRBJ2-3, with D possibly being TRBD1 (5 bases). V gave up 4 bases and J gave up 4 bases, with 18 bases separating them. Germline assignment: CDR1 MDHEN and CDR2 SYDVKM. CDR3 length: 16 residues.

The chain employs TRBV20-1 and TRBJ1-5, with D unclear. The germline V gene has CDR1 DFQATT and CDR2 SNEGSKA (reference sequence). V lost 2 bases, J lost 5 bases, and 10 bases lay in between. This CDR3 has 13 residues. The CDR3, as DNA: TGCAGTGCTAGATCTGGCGGTTATCAGCCCCAGCATTTT. Its protein product is CSARSGGYQPQHF.

This clonotype was picked up a small number of times. The chain combines TRBV7-3 with TRBJ2-1; tentative D call: TRBD2 (5 bases). Trimming stripped 5 bases from V and 5 bases from J, with 19 bases between. Per the germline V gene, CDR1 is SGHTA and CDR2 is FQGTGA. CDR3 size: 16 residues. In DNA, the CDR3 is TGTGCCAGCAGCACCAGTCCGTTGCGGGTTGACAATGAGCAGTTCTTC. It is translated as CASSTSPLRVDNEQFF.